This T cell receptor (beta chain) originates from a study of cytomegalovirus exposure and HLA in healthy donors. To note about this clone: Its antigen is still unknown.

The PCR had 60 Vbeta and 13 Jbeta primers. Some clones are missing from TCRdb's copy, which holds only in-frame ones; the method was immunoSEQ multiplex PCR. Here the sample spans roughly 180,000 clones, more than 65% being singletons. Study-level points and caveats: Three chains tied to CMV proved CMV antigen-specific in vitro. Rarity held for most TCR sequences, but there were some public TCRs that occurred in many donors. No immune exposure information besides CMV serostatus was available. HLA allele associations emerged for roughly 17,000 TCR beta sequences in a later analysis, at 0.05 false discovery rate.

In germline, CDR1 is MNHEY, CDR2 SVGAGI. V shed 10 bases and J 7 bases; nucleotides not matched to a gene: 5. CDR3 length: 11 amino acids. This sequence originates from a girl aged 2-10 years in good health and CMV-seropositive. The chain couples TRBV6-5 to TRBJ1-2, with 8 bases that match TRBD1. Material for sequencing was PBMCs. CDR3 DNA: TGTGCCACCCGGACAGGGTCTGGCTACACCTTC. It yields the protein CATRTGSGYTF.